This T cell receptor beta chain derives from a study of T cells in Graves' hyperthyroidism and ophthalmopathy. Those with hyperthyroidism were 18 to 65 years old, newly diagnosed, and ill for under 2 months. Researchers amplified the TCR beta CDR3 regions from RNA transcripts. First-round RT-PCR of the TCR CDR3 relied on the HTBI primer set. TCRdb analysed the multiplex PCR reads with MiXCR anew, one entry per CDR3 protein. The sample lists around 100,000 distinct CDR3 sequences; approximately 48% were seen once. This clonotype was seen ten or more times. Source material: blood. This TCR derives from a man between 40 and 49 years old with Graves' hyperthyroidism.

The CDR3 sequence: CASSVQGYQPQHF. DNA of the CDR3: TGTGCCAGTAGTGTACAGGGATATCAGCCCCAGCATTTT. This chain joins TRBV19 and TRBJ1-5, with a possible D match to TRBD1 (6 bases). Trimming shortened V by 5 bases and J by 5 bases, and 10 bases separated the two germline ends. From germline, CDR1 is LNHDA and CDR2 SQIVND (reference sequence). The CDR3 has 13 residues.